This TCR beta chain was observed in a study of blood T cell repertoires in COVID-19. Generated by immunoSEQ multiplex PCR, the TCRdb table keeps only in-frame clones and is missing some. The data hold 120,000 to 150,000 clones, with less than 85% observed a single time. The length of the CDR3 is 14 residues. Germline V CDR1 and CDR2: MDHEN, SYDVKM. Trimming took 6 bases from V and 5 from J; bases not matched to a gene: 2. The receptor was isolated from a woman aged 18-29 years who had been exposed to COVID-19. The chain employs TRBV28 and TRBJ2-1, with 12 bases matching TRBD2. Sequencing was carried out using PBMCs or T cells enriched from blood (not recorded which). The CDR3 region has the DNA TGTGCCAGCAGGAGACTAGCGGGAGACAATGAGCAGTTCTTC. It specifies CASRRLAGDNEQFF.